A selection of T cell receptor beta chains follows, all from one sample in a study of a mutant IDH1 vaccine in newly diagnosed glioma. No antigen has been identified for these receptors. Generated by immunoSEQ multiplex PCR, the TCRdb table keeps only in-frame clones and is missing some. The sample consists of tens of thousands of clones, approximately 75% of them appearing once. The source material was PBMCs, sampled from a glioma patient whose treatment included an IDH1 peptide vaccine. The receptors originated from a man in his forties or fifties with glioma. CDR3s leave out the opening cysteine and the closing phenylalanine or tryptophan. The D gene is left open where the match is weak.

d_call,j_call,v_call,cdr3_aa
.,TRBJ1-1,TRBV10-3,AIRGPRNTEAF
.,TRBJ2-6,TRBV4-1,ASSLQGGGSSVLT
.,TRBJ2-2,TRBV13,ASSLGPGRSFTGELF
.,TRBJ2-1,TRBV19,ATLSRGEVNEQF
.,TRBJ1-2,TRBV14,ASSPDLGLYGYT
.,TRBJ1-1,TRBV6-1,ASRITGLAEAF
TRBD1,TRBJ1-1,TRBV30,AWSPGTGARPYSAF
.,TRBJ2-1,TRBV7-9,ASSLQGGDNEQF
.,TRBJ1-5,TRBV27,ASSLQAAQQPQH
.,TRBJ1-1,TRBV2,ASSEAF
TRBD1,TRBJ1-2,TRBV9,ASSDGYRGTTSGYT
TRBD1,TRBJ1-1,TRBV19,ASSIGGQGTEAF
TRBD1,TRBJ2-4,TRBV5-4,ASSERTGRNIQY
.,TRBJ1-1,TRBV9,ASSAGQRVSTEAF
.,TRBJ1-2,TRBV19,ASSMGLGYGYT
.,TRBJ1-1,TRBV19,ASITTGGRKNGAF
.,TRBJ2-7,TRBV2,AISQARGYEQY
.,TRBJ1-1,TRBV6-5,ASSYSGDMTEAF
TRBD1,TRBJ2-7,TRBV6-4,ASSPGQGNEQY
TRBD1,TRBJ1-2,TRBV5-4,ASSSRDRPYGYT
TRBD2,TRBJ2-1,TRBV19,ASSVSGEGLNEQF
.,TRBJ2-1,TRBV29-1,SVERRDNEQF
.,TRBJ2-2,TRBV7-9,ASSSQGRIGELF
.,TRBJ1-5,TRBV18,ASSPLPLGSNQPQH
TRBD1,TRBJ1-1,TRBV10-3,AISMTGMAEAF
TRBD1,TRBJ1-2,TRBV5-4,ASRSDRGYGYT
TRBD1,TRBJ2-3,TRBV7-2,ASSTSGTGRPDTQY
.,TRBJ2-2,TRBV7-2,ASSRNRDGELF
.,TRBJ1-2,TRBV5-6,ASSLTGIYGYT
TRBD2,TRBJ2-5,TRBV27,ASSSTSGGATQY
.,TRBJ1-1,TRBV6-5,ASSQYGNTEAF
.,TRBJ2-1,TRBV5-1,ASGGSDGFLNEQF
.,TRBJ1-2,TRBV6-6,ASSPPGHNYGYT
.,TRBJ2-7,TRBV25-1,ASRAGMPSYEQY
.,TRBJ1-1,TRBV4-3,ASSQDQGSNTEAF